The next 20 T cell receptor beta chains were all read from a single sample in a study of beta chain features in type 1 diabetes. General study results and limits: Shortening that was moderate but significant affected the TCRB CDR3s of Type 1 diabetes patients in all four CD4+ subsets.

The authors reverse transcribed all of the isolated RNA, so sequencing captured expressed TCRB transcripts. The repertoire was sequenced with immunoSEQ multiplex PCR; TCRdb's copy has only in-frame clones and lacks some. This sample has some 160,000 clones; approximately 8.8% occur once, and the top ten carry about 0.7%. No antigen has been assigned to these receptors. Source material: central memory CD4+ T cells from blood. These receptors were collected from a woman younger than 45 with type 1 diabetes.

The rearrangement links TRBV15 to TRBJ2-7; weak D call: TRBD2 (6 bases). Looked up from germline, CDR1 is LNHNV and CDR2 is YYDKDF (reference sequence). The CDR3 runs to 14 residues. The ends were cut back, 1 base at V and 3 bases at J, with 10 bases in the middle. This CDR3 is CATSRAGENYEQYF. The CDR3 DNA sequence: TGTGCCACCAGCAGAGCGGGGGAAAACTACGAGCAGTACTTC. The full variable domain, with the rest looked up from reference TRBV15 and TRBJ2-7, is DAMVIQNPRYQVTQFGKPVTLSCSQTLNHNVMYWYQQKSSQAPKLLFHYYDKDFNNEADTPDNFQSRRPNTSFCFLDIRSPGLGDTAMYLCATSRAGENYEQYFGPGTRLTVT.

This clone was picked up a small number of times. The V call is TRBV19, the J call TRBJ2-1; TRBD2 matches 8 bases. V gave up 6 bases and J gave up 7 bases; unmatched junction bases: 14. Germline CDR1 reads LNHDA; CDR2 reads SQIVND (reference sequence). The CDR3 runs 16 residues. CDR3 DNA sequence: TGTGCCAGTAGCCAGCTAGCGGGCAGGATCGGAAATGAGCAGTTCTTC. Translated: CASSQLAGRIGNEQFF.

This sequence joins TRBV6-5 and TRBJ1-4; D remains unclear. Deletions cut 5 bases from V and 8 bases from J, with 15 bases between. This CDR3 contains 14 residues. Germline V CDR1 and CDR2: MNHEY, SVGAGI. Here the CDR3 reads CASSRARINEKLFF. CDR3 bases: TGTGCCAGCAGTCGCGCCAGGATCAACGAAAAACTGTTTTTT.

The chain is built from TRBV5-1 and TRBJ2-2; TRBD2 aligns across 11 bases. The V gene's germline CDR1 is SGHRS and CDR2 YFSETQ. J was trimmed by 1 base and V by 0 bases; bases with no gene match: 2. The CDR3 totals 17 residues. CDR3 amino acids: CASSLAGTSGNTGELFF. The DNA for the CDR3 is TGCGCCAGCAGCTTGGCCGGGACTAGCGGGAACACCGGGGAGCTGTTTTTT.

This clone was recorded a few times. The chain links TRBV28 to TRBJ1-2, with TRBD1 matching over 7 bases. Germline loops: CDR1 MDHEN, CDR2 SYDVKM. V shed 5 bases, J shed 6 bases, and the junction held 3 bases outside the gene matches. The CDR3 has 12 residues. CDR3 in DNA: TGTGCCAGCAGTGGCAGGGGGGATGGCTACACCTTC. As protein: CASSGRGDGYTF.

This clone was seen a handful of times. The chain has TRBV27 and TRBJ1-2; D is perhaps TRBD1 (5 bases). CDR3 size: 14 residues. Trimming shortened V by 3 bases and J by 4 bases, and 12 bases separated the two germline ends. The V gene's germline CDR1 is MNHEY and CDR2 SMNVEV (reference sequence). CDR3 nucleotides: TGTGCCAGCAGTTTGACCCAGCAGGGCTATGGCTACACCTTC. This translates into CASSLTQQGYGYTF.

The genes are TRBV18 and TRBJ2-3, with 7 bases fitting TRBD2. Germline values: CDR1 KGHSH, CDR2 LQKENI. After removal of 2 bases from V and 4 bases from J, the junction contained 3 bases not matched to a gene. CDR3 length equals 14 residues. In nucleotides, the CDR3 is TGTGCCAGCTCACCAGCGGGAGCCCCAGATACGCAGTATTTT. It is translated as CASSPAGAPDTQYF.

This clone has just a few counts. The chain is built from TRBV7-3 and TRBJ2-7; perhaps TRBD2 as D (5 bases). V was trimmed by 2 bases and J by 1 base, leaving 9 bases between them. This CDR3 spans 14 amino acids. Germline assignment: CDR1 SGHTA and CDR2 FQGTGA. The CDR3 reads CASSLQADSYEQYF. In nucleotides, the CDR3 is TGTGCCAGCAGCTTACAAGCGGATTCCTACGAGCAGTACTTC.

The CDR3 is CATSRGAGGMYQPQHF. The CDR3 nucleotides are TGTGCCACCAGCAGAGGGGCGGGAGGGATGTATCAGCCCCAGCATTTT. The genes are TRBV15 and TRBJ1-5; D gene unclear. Germline CDR1 reads LNHNV; CDR2 reads YYDKDF (reference sequence). CDR3 length: 16 residues. V was shortened by 1 base and J by 5 bases, with 15 bases between the two germline ends.

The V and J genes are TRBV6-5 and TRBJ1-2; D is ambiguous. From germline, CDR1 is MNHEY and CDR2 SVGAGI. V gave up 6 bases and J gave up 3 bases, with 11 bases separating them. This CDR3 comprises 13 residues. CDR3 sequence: CASRVGEYYGYTF. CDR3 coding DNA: TGTGCCAGCAGGGTGGGAGAATACTATGGCTACACCTTC.

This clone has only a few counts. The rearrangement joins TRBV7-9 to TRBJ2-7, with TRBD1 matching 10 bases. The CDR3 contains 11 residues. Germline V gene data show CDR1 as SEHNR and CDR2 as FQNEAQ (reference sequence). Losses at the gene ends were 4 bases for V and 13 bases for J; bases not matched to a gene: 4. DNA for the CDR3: TGTGCCAGCAGCTCGACAGGGGGCAGATACTTC. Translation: CASSSTGGRYF.

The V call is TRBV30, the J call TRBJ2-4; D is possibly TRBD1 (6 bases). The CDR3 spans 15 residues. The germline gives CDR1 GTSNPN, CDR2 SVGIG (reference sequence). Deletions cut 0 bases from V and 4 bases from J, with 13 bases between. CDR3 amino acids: CAWSVVGQGKNIQYF. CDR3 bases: TGTGCCTGGAGTGTCGTAGGGCAGGGGAAAAACATTCAGTACTTC.

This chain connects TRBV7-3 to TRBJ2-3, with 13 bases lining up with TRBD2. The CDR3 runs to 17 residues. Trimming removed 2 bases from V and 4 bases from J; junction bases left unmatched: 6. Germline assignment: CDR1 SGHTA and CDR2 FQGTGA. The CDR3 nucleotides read TGTGCCAGCAGCTTAGCTACTAGCGGGAGGGCCGCAGATACGCAGTATTTT. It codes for CASSLATSGRAADTQYF.

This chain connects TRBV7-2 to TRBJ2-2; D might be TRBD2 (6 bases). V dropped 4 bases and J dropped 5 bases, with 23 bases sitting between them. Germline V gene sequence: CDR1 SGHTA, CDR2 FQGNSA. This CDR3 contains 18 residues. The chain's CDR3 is CASSYRPGRAGRTGELFF. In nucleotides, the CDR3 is TGTGCCAGCAGCTATCGTCCCGGTCGGGCGGGAAGGACCGGGGAGCTGTTTTTT.

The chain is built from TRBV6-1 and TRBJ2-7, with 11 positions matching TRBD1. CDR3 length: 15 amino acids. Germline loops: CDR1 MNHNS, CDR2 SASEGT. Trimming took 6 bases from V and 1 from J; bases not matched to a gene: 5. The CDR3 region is CASRPGQGASYEQYF. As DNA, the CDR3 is TGTGCCAGCAGACCCGGACAGGGGGCATCCTACGAGCAGTACTTC.

In DNA, the CDR3 is TGTGCCAGCAGTGCTAGCGAGCCTTACAATGAGCAGTTCTTC. Translated: CASSASEPYNEQFF. The rearrangement joins TRBV2 to TRBJ2-1, with TRBD2 as a possible D gene (6 bases). V was cut by 4 bases and J by 4 bases, with 11 bases left in between. Germline-derived CDR1 and CDR2 are SNHLY and FYNNEI. This CDR3 comprises 14 residues.

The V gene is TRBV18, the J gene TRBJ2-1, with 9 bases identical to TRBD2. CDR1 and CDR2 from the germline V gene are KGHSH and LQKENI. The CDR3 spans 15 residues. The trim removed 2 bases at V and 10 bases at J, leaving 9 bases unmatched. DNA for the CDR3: TGTGCCAGCTCACCAATAGCGGGGGAGGGCGGCGAGCAGTTCTTC. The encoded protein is CASSPIAGEGGEQFF.

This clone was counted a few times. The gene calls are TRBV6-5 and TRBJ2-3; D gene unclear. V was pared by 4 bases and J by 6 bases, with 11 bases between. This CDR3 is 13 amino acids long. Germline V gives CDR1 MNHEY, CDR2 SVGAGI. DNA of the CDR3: TGTGCCAGCAGTTCCGGAGTATTGGATACGCAGTATTTT. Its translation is CASSSGVLDTQYF.

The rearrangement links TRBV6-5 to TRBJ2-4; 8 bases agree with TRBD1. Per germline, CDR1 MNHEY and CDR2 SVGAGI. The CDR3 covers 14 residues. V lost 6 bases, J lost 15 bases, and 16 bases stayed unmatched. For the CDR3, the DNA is TGTGCCAGCAGCTCAGGGGGGACAGGCGGAGTGGGGTACTTC. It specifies CASSSGGTGGVGYF.

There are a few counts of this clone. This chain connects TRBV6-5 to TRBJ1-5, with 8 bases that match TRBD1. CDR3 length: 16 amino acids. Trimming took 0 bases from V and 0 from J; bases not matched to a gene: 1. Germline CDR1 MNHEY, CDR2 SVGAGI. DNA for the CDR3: TGTGCCAGCAGTTACTCCGGACAGGGTAGCAATCAGCCCCAGCATTTT. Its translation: CASSYSGQGSNQPQHF.